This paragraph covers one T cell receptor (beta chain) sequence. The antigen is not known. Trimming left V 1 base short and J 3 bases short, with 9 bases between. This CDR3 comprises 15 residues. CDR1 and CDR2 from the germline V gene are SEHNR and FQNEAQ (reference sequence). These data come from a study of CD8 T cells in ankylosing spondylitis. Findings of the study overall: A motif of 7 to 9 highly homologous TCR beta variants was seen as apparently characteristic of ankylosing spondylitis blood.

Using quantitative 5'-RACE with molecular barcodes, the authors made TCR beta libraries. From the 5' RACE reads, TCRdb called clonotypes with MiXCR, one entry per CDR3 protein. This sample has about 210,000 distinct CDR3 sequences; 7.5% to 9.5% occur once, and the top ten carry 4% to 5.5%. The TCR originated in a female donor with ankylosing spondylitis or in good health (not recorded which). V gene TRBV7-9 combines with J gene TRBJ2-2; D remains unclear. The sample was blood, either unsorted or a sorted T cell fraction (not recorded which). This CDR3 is CASSLVRPYTGELFF. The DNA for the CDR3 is TGTGCCAGCAGCTTAGTCCGGCCCTACACCGGGGAGCTGTTTTTT. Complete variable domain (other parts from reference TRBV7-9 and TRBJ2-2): DTGVSQNPRHKITKRGQNVTFRCDPISEHNRLYWYRQTLGQGPEFLTYFQNEAQLEKSRLLSDRFSAERPKGSFSTLEIQRTEQGDSAMYLCASSLVRPYTGELFFGEGSRLTVL.